This T cell receptor (beta chain) appears in the sequencing data of a study of PD-L1 blockade in urothelial cancer. Here immunoSEQ multiplex PCR was the method, and the copy in TCRdb shows in-frame clones only, minus some. The sample carries approximately 91,000 clones, around four fifths recorded once. The V gene lost 3 bases and the J gene lost 4 bases, with 4 bases spanning the gap. The CDR3 spans 11 residues. CDR1 and CDR2 (germline): DFQATT, SNEGSKA (reference sequence). Time point given: peripheral blood 6 weeks after treatment start. The count of this clone is one. The receptor was isolated from a man in his 70s with urothelial cancer. This chain connects TRBV20-1 to TRBJ2-1; no reliable D call. Sequenced here: PBMCs, sampled around atezolizumab (anti-PD-L1) treatment. CDR3 sequence reads: CSASMYNEQFF. In DNA form, the CDR3 reads TGCAGTGCTAGCATGTACAATGAGCAGTTCTTC.